This TCR beta chain comes out of a study of blood T cell repertoires in COVID-19. Some clones are missing from TCRdb's copy, which holds only in-frame ones; the method was immunoSEQ multiplex PCR. The sample lists roughly 200,000 clones; about 70% were seen once. This CDR3 is built from 14 residues. Trimming shortened V by 0 bases and J by 3 bases, and 10 bases separated the two germline ends. The germline V gene encodes CDR1 SGHKS and CDR2 YYEKEE (reference sequence). The TCR originated in a woman between 50 and 59 years old with active or convalescent COVID-19. The source material was peripheral blood. The V and J genes are TRBV5-5 and TRBJ2-7; the D gene is possibly TRBD1 (6 bases). The CDR3 region is CASSLGTALYEQYF. As DNA, the CDR3 is TGTGCCAGCAGCTTGGGGACAGCACTCTACGAGCAGTACTTC.